Given below is one T cell receptor (beta chain) in context. Its antigen specificity is not known. No qualities accompany the bases; no much larger clone lies one base away. Stable Graves' hyperthyroidism was defined as no progression to ophthalmopathy during 18 months of follow-up. Hyperthyroidism patients were newly diagnosed, with disease duration under 2 months, and aged 18 to 65 years. Exclusion was applied to patients with uncontrolled infections, other autoimmune diseases, pregnancy or lactation. Diagnoses relied on clinical symptoms, serum thyroxine and TRAb, thyroid ultrasound and orbital computed tomography. PBMCs were isolated from more than 8 ml of fresh peripheral blood by Ficoll-Paque density gradient centrifugation. Total RNA was extracted with Trizol reagent, and quality was checked on an Agilent 2100 Bioanalyzer. These data belong to a study of T cells in Graves' hyperthyroidism and ophthalmopathy (dated by TCRdb to between 2018 and 2021). About the investigation overall: Peripheral blood samples were taken at initial diagnosis, before any treatment was given. The 95 to 100 discovery patients were divided at random into training and test sets in a 7:3 ratio. A discovery cohort of 95 to 100 patients, about 40 with Graves' ophthalmopathy and fewer than 65 with stable Graves' hyperthyroidism, was used to find distinguishing TCR V-J signatures. In about six Graves' hyperthyroidism patients, the study also compared T-cell repertoires from thyroid tissue with T-cell repertoires from blood. Prospective prediction of ophthalmopathy was tested in an independent validation cohort of approximately 18 hyperthyroidism patients and some 17 patients who later progressed to ophthalmopathy. After blood sampling, hyperthyroidism patients were treated with methimazole at a starting dose of 30 mg daily, and ophthalmopathy patients were treated with high-dose intravenous methylprednisolone. The paper reports TCR Vbeta CDR3 sequencing of over 130 peripheral blood samples: 43 ophthalmopathy, approximately 74 hyperthyroidism and about 17 progressor patients.

What the authors observed across the whole study: No statistical method was used to set the sample size in advance, and investigators knew the group allocation. Most expanded thyroid clonotypes (frequency above 0.001) were also detected in blood, suggesting blood repertoires may reflect thyroid immune responses. Ophthalmopathy was separated from stable hyperthyroidism by a 13 V-J signature model, with around 90% sensitivity and roughly 81% specificity obtained in cross-validation and 80%/75% obtained in testing. In validation, the model predicted progression to ophthalmopathy with 55% to 71% sensitivity and over 72% specificity, a median of roughly seven months before onset.

TCR beta CDR3 regions were amplified from RNA transcripts. A first-round RT-PCR of the TCR CDR3 used the HTBI primer set with the Qiagen OneStep RT-PCR kit. The libraries were constructed in a second round of multiplex PCR and then size-selected and purified. Paired-end sequencing of the libraries was performed with 100 bp reads on an Illumina HiSeq2000. Per the authors' processing: SOAPnuke was used to process the raw data, removing reads that contained adapters or uncalled bases, had a mean Phred below 15, or lacked an exact match to the constant primer or identifier. COPE v1.2.5 was used to merge the high-quality paired reads, and each unique nucleotide sequence was defined as a clonotype. MiTCR v1.1 was used to align the clonotypes against IMGT TRBV, TRBD and TRBJ reference segments. The analysis was restricted to V-J combinations with a frequency above 0.0001, which together covered 99.2% of the repertoires. The TCS score was defined as the ratio of F50 (clonal expansion) to E x V (chaos), calculated using BLOSUM62-based TCRdist between CDR3 peptides within each V-J. Welch's t-statistics and random forest reduced 514 V-J features to fewer than 15, which were used in a naive Bayes classifier (R e1071). TCRdb reprocessed the public reads (quality trimming at Q25 with fastp, clone calling with MiXCR) and kept in-frame beta chains. Each entry is one CDR3 protein sequence, shown with its most common DNA and genes. The V and J calls shown here were made by TCRdb, not taken from the authors' results. This sample is represented by 300,000 to 450,000 distinct CDR3 sequences; about 15% of them were singletons. 8% to 13% of the sample rests with the top ten.

The sequence came from a woman in her fifties or sixties with Graves' hyperthyroidism. Sequencing was carried out using blood.

CDR3 region: CASSQRVLETQYF. The nucleotide sequence is given as TGTGCCAGCAGCCAGCGTGTGTTAGAGACCCAGTACTTC. The chain couples TRBV3-1 to TRBJ2-5; no confident D gene assignment can be made. The CDR3 numbers 13 residues from cysteine through phenylalanine. Left in the record is the CDR3 DNA by itself, 39 bases read in frame from the first base. V lost 3 bases and J lost 4 bases; the stretch between them is 9 bases long. Based on the germline V gene (reference sequence), the CDR1 and CDR2 sequences are LGHDT and YNNKEL.